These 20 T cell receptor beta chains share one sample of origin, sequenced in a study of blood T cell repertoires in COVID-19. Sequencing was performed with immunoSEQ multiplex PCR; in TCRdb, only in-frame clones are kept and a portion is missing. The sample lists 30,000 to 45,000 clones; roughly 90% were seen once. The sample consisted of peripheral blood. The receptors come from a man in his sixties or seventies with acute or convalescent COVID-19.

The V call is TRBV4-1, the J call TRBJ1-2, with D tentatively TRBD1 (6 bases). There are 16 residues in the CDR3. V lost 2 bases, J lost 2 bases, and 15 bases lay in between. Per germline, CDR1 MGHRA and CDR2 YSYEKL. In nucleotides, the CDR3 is TGCGCCAGCAGCCAATCCGCAGAGCAGGGGAACTATGGCTACACCTTC. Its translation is CASSQSAEQGNYGYTF.

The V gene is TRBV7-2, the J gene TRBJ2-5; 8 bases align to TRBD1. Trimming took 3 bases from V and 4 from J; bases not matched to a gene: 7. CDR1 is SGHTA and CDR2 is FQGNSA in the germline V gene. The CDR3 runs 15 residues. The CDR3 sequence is CASSFLTGGGETQYF. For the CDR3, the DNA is TGTGCCAGCAGCTTCCTCACAGGGGGAGGAGAGACCCAGTACTTC. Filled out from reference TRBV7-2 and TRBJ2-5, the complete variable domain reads GAGVSQSPSNKVTEKGKDVELRCDPISGHTALYWYRQSLGQGLEFLIYFQGNSAPDKSGLPSDRFSAERTGGSVSTLTIQRTQQEDSAVYLCASSFLTGGGETQYFGPGTRLLVL.

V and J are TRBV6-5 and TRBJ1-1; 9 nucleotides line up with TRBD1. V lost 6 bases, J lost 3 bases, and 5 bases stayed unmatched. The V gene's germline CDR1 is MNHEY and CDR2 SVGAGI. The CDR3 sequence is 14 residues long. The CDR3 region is CASRGQGDYTEAFF. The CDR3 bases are TGTGCCAGCAGGGGACAGGGTGATTACACTGAAGCTTTCTTT.

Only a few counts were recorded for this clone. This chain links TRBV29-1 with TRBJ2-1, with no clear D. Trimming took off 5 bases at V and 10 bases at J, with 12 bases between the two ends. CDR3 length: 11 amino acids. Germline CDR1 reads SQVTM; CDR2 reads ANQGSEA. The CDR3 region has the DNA TGCAGCGTTCCGAAGACACACGAGCAGTTCTTC. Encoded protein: CSVPKTHEQFF.

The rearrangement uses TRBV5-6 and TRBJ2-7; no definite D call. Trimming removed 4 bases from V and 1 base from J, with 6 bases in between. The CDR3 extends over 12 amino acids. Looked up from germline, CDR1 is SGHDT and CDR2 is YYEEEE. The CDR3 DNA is TGTGCCAGCAGCCCACAATCCTACGAGCAGTACTTC. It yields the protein CASSPQSYEQYF.

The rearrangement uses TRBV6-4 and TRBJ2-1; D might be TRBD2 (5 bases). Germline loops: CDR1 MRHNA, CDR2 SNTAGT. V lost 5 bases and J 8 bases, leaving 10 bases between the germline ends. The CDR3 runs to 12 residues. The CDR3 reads CASSPGSDEQFF. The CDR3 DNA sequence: TGTGCCAGCAGTCCCGGTAGCGATGAGCAGTTCTTC.

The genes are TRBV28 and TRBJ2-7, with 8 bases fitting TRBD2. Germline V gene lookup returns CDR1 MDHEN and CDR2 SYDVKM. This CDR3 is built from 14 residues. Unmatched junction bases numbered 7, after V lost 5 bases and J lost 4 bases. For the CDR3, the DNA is TGTGCCAGCAGTCAGCAGCGGGAGAGATACGAGCAGTACTTC. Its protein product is CASSQQRERYEQYF.

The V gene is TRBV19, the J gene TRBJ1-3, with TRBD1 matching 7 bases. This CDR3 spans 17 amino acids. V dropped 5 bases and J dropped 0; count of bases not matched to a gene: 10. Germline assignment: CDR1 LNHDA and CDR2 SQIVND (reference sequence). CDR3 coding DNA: TGTGCCAGTAGTCCGTCTCGGGACAGTTACTCTGGAAACACCATATATTTT. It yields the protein CASSPSRDSYSGNTIYF.

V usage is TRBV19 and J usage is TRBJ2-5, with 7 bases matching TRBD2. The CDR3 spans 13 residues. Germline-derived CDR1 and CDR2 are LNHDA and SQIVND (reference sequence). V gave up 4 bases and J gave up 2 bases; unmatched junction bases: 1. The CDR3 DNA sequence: TGTGCCAGTAGTAGGACTAGGCAAGAGACCCAGTACTTC. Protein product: CASSRTRQETQYF.

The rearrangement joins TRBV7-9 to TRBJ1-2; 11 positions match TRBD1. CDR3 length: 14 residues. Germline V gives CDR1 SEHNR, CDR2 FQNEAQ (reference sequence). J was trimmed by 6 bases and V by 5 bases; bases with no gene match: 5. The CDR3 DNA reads TGTGCCAGCAGCGCGGGACAGGGGGTTCATGGCTACACCTTC. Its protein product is CASSAGQGVHGYTF.

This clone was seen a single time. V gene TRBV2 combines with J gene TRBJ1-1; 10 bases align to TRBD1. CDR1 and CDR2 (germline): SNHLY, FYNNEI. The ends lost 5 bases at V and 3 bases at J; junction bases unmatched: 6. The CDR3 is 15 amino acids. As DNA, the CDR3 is TGTGCCAGCAGTCGGGACAGGGGTTTCGACACTGAAGCTTTCTTT. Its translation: CASSRDRGFDTEAFF.

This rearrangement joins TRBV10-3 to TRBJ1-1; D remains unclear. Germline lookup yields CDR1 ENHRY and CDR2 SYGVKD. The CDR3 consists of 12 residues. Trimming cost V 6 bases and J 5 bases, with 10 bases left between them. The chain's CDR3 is CAIRDAGTEAFF. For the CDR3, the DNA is TGTGCCATCAGGGATGCGGGAACTGAAGCTTTCTTT.

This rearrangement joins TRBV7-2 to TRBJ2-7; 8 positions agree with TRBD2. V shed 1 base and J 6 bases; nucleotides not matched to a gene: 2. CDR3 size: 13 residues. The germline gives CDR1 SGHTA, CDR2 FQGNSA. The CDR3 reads CASSLGTSLEQYF. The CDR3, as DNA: TGTGCCAGCAGCTTAGGGACTAGCCTCGAGCAGTACTTC.

CDR3 DNA: TGTGCCAGCAGCTTAGTAACAGGTCCTGGAAACACCATATATTTT. It encodes CASSLVTGPGNTIYF. This rearrangement joins TRBV13 to TRBJ1-3; tentative D call: TRBD1 (5 bases). This CDR3 spans 15 amino acids. Trimming removed 1 base at V and 2 bases at J, with 9 bases between. Germline V lookup: CDR1 PRHDT, CDR2 FYEKMQ (reference sequence). Supplemented by reference TRBV13 and TRBJ1-3, the full variable domain reads AAGVIQSPRHLIKEKRETATLKCYPIPRHDTVYWYQQGPGQDPQFLISFYEKMQSDKGSIPDRFSAQQFSDYHSELNMSSLELGDSALYFCASSLVTGPGNTIYFGEGSWLTVV.

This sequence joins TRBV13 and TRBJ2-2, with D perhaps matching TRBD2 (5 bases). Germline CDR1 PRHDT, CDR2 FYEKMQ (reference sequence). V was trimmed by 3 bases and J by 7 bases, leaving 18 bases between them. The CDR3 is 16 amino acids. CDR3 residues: CASSFLPGVGVGELFF. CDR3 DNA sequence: TGTGCCAGCAGCTTCCTGCCGGGCGTCGGGGTCGGGGAGCTGTTTTTT.

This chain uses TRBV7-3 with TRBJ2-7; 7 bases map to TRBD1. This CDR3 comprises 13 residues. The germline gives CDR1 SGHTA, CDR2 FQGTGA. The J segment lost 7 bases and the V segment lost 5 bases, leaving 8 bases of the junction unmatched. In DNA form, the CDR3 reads TGTGCCAGCAGCCCTGGACAGGCGGATGAGCAGTACTTC. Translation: CASSPGQADEQYF. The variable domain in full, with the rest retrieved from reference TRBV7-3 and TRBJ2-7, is GAGVSQTPSNKVTEKGKYVELRCDPISGHTALYWYRQSLGQGPEFLIYFQGTGAADDSGLPNDRFFAVRPEGSVSTLKIQRTERGDSAVYLCASSPGQADEQYFGPGTRLTVT.

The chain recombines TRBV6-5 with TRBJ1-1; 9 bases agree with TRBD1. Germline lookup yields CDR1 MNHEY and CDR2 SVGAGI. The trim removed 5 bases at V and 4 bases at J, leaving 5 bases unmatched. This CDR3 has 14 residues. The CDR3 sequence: CASSIGQGSTEAFF. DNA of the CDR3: TGTGCCAGCAGTATCGGACAGGGGAGCACTGAAGCTTTCTTT.

The CDR3 DNA is TGTGCCAGCTCACCATCCAAGAACACTGAAGCTTTCTTT. Its translation: CASSPSKNTEAFF. This sequence joins TRBV18 and TRBJ1-1; D unclear. V lost 2 bases to trimming and J lost 1 base, with 5 bases between them. This CDR3 region has 13 residues. Germline lookup yields CDR1 KGHSH and CDR2 LQKENI.

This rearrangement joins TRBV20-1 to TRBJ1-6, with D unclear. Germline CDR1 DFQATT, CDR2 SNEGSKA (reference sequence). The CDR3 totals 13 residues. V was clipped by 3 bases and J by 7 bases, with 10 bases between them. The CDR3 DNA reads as TGCAGTGCTAGTTCCGGAGCGAATTCACCCCTCCACTTT. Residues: CSASSGANSPLHF.

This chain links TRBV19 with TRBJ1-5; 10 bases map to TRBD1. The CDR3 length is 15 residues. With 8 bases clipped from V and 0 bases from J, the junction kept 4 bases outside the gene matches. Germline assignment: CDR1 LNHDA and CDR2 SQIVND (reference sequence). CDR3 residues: CASRQGANSNQPQHF. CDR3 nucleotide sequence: TGTGCCAGTCGACAGGGGGCTAATAGCAATCAGCCCCAGCATTTT.